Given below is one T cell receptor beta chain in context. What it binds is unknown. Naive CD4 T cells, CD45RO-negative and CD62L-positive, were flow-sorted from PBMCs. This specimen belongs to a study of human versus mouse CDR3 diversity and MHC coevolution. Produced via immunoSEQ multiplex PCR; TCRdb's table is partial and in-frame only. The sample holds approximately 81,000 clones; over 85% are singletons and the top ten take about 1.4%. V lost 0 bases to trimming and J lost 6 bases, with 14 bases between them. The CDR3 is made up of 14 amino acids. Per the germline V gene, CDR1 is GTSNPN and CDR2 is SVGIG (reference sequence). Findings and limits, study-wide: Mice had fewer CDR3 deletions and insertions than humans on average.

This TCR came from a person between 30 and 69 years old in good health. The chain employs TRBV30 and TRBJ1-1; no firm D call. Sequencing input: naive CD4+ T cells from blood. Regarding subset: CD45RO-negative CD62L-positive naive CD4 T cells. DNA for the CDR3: TGTGCCTGGAGTGTCGACTTGAGGGCCGCTGAAGCTTTCTTT. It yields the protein CAWSVDLRAAEAFF.